A single sample is the source of the 15 T cell receptor beta chains below, sequenced in a study of shared clonotypes between healthy human individuals. Naive CD8 cells were CD45RO-negative, positively selected for CCR7, excluding terminally differentiated effector memory CD45RA+ cells. Only in-frame clones appear in the TCRdb table, and some are missing; sequencing was by immunoSEQ multiplex PCR. The sample lists some 2,000,000 clones, about 95% occurring once. Sequencing used naive CD8+ T cells sorted from blood. These receptors were taken from a man aged 18 to 29 in good health.

A single count supports this clone. The genes are TRBV4-1 and TRBJ2-3; 7 bases are a match to TRBD2. CDR3 size: 15 residues. The V gene end was trimmed by 1 base and the J gene end by 5 bases; junction bases not matched to a gene: 6. Looked up from germline, CDR1 is MGHRA and CDR2 is YSYEKL. The CDR3 protein is CASSQGGGVGDTQYF. CDR3 bases: TGCGCCAGCAGCCAAGGGGGGGGAGTTGGAGATACGCAGTATTTT.

This chain links TRBV5-6 with TRBJ2-7; D gene unclear. Trimming left V 2 bases short and J 9 bases short, with 15 bases between. CDR1 SGHDT and CDR2 YYEEEE come from the germline V gene. This CDR3 contains 13 residues. CDR3 in DNA: TGTGCCAGCAGCTTCGGCTCACAGTTAGTGCAGTACTTC. It codes for CASSFGSQLVQYF.

This chain links TRBV29-1 with TRBJ2-1; D might be TRBD1 (5 bases). The CDR3 loop spans 13 amino acids. The V end lost 4 bases, the J end lost 10 bases, and 17 bases lay between the germline ends. The germline V gene has CDR1 SQVTM and CDR2 ANQGSEA. CDR3 sequence: CSVVPGLTIEQFF. The CDR3 nucleotides are TGCAGCGTTGTTCCAGGGTTGACAATCGAGCAGTTCTTC.

The chain joins TRBV6-1 to TRBJ2-7; TRBD1 agrees at 10 bases. The CDR3 runs to 15 residues. The germline V gene encodes CDR1 MNHNS and CDR2 SASEGT. Trimming at V came to 3 bases and at J to 4 bases, leaving 6 bases not matched to a gene. The CDR3 coding sequence is TGTGCCAGCAGTGATAGACAGGGGGCTTGGTACGAGCAGTACTTC. Protein: CASSDRQGAWYEQYF.

The chain is built from TRBV2 and TRBJ2-7; no clear D gene. Trimming stripped 5 bases from V and 2 bases from J, with 16 bases between. The CDR3 runs 15 residues. CDR1 SNHLY and CDR2 FYNNEI come from the germline V gene. DNA for the CDR3: TGTGCCAGCAGTTACTCGAGTTCTTTACCCTACGAGCAGTACTTC. Translation gives CASSYSSSLPYEQYF.

This clone was observed a single time. One end of the junction fails to match germline, which may point to a read error. The chain employs TRBV6-1 and TRBJ2-7, with D unclear. Germline CDR1 reads MNHNS; CDR2 reads SASEGT. This CDR3 comprises 11 residues. Here the CDR3 reads CASSVLGEQHF. In DNA, the CDR3 is TGTGCCAGCAGTGTACTCGGCGAGCAGCACTTC.

The table lists this clone with a count of one. Other DNA sequences in this specimen translate into the identical CDR3. The chain couples TRBV7-2 to TRBJ2-7, with TRBD1 matching 9 bases. The CDR3 contains 14 residues. J gave up 1 base and V 6 bases, and 4 bases lay outside the gene matches. CDR1 is SGHTA and CDR2 is FQGNSA in the germline V gene. The CDR3 is CASSPGTGSYEQYF. The CDR3 DNA reads as TGTGCCAGCAGTCCAGGGACAGGGTCCTACGAGCAGTACTTC.

The chain carries TRBV5-1 and TRBJ1-6; TRBD1 aligns across 9 bases. The V segment lost 3 bases and the J segment 9 bases; nucleotides outside the gene matches: 1. The germline gives CDR1 SGHRS, CDR2 YFSETQ. The CDR3 has 13 amino acids. CDR3 coding DNA: TGCGCCAGCAGCTGGGACAGGGTTTCACCCCTCCACTTT. Encoded protein: CASSWDRVSPLHF.

The genes are TRBV5-4 and TRBJ1-1, with no clear D. Per the germline V gene, CDR1 is SGHNT and CDR2 is YYREEE (reference sequence). The CDR3 loop spans 13 amino acids. V lost 0 bases, J lost 7 bases, and 10 bases lay in between. The CDR3 DNA follows: TGTGCCAGCAGCTTGGGGTCCGCTCTTGAAGCTTTCTTT. Translating it yields CASSLGSALEAFF.

Note on this clone: Different DNA sequences within this sample yield the same CDR3. The J gene is TRBJ1-1, the V gene TRBV30, with D uncertain. Per the germline V gene, CDR1 is GTSNPN and CDR2 is SVGIG (reference sequence). Trimming removed 0 bases from V and 2 bases from J, with 4 bases in between. The CDR3 runs to 12 residues. The DNA of the CDR3 is TGTGCCTGGAGTGTCGCTAACACTGAAGCTTTCTTT. Its protein is CAWSVANTEAFF.

The chain is built from TRBV2 and TRBJ2-2; 10 bases match TRBD1. Germline V gene data show CDR1 as SNHLY and CDR2 as FYNNEI. The CDR3 consists of 14 residues. V lost 8 bases, J lost 5 bases, and 5 bases stayed unmatched. The CDR3: CASWDRGGTGELFF. For the CDR3, the DNA is TGTGCCAGCTGGGACAGGGGAGGGACCGGGGAGCTGTTTTTT.

The V call is TRBV6-5, the J call TRBJ2-7, with 7 bases matching TRBD1. This CDR3 contains 15 residues. Germline loops: CDR1 MNHEY, CDR2 SVGAGI. Trimming removed 0 bases from V and 5 bases from J; junction bases left unmatched: 7. CDR3 sequence reads: CASSYSATGYDEQYF. The CDR3 nucleotides read TGTGCCAGCAGTTACTCGGCGACAGGGTACGACGAGCAGTACTTC.

The gene calls are TRBV7-9 and TRBJ2-1; the D gene is possibly TRBD2 (6 bases). CDR3 length equals 16 residues. V gave up 2 bases and J gave up 1 base, with 12 bases separating them. Germline V gene sequence: CDR1 SEHNR, CDR2 FQNEAQ (reference sequence). The CDR3, as DNA: TGTGCCAGCAGCTTAAGAGAAGCGGGTTCCTACAATGAGCAGTTCTTC. It encodes CASSLREAGSYNEQFF.

Comment on this clone: In the same sample, other DNA sequences code for this CDR3. The rearrangement uses TRBV6-5 and TRBJ2-7; unclear D gene. Germline CDR1 MNHEY, CDR2 SVGAGI. The CDR3 extends over 13 amino acids. V lost 2 bases and J 0 bases, leaving 5 bases between the germline ends. Here the CDR3 reads CASSYQSSYEQYF. In DNA form, the CDR3 reads TGTGCCAGCAGTTACCAGTCCTCCTACGAGCAGTACTTC.

This clone was seen only once. This sequence joins TRBV25-1 and TRBJ2-7, with 9 bases matching TRBD1. This CDR3 comprises 14 residues. The ends lost 5 bases at V and 4 bases at J; junction bases unmatched: 6. Germline V gene sequence: CDR1 MGHDK, CDR2 SYGVNS. CDR3 region: CASSLGTGRYEQYF. The CDR3 nucleotides read TGTGCCAGCAGTTTGGGGACAGGGAGGTACGAGCAGTACTTC.